The 10 T cell receptor beta chains below come from one sample, sequenced in a study of shared clonotypes between healthy human individuals. Only in-frame clones appear in the TCRdb table, and some are missing; sequencing was by immunoSEQ multiplex PCR. In the table there are 550,000 to 800,000 clones, 74% of which are singletons. Sequencing was performed on memory CD4+ T cells sorted from blood. The subset here: CD45RA-negative fraction. These receptors all stem from a woman in her thirties in good health.

V is TRBV12-5 and J is TRBJ2-1, with D perhaps matching TRBD1 (5 bases). Germline CDR1 reads LGHNT; CDR2 reads FRNRAP. This CDR3 has 16 amino acids. Trimming removed 1 base from V and 3 bases from J, with 13 bases in between. The CDR3 coding sequence is TGTGCTAGTGGTTTGGCTATGACAGCTCGCTACAATGAGCAGTTCTTC. Protein: CASGLAMTARYNEQFF.

The chain recombines TRBV28 with TRBJ2-3; perhaps TRBD1 as D (6 bases). The CDR3 extends over 13 amino acids. CDR1 is MDHEN and CDR2 is SYDVKM in the germline V gene. The ends were cut back, 4 bases at V and 5 bases at J, with 10 bases in the middle. DNA of the CDR3: TGTGCCAGCAGTTCGCAGGGGCTAGATACGCAGTATTTT. It encodes CASSSQGLDTQYF.

The gene calls are TRBV5-1 and TRBJ2-3, with 7 bases aligning to TRBD2. Germline CDR1 is SGHRS and CDR2 is YFSETQ. After removal of 2 bases from V and 4 bases from J, the junction contained 7 bases not matched to a gene. CDR3 length: 15 amino acids. This CDR3 is CASSFEFREADTQYF. The CDR3 region has the DNA TGCGCCAGCAGCTTTGAATTCCGGGAGGCAGATACGCAGTATTTT.

This rearrangement joins TRBV6-1 to TRBJ2-1; no firm D call. CDR1 and CDR2 from the germline V gene are MNHNS and SASEGT. V was clipped by 4 bases and J by 4 bases, with 17 bases between them. The CDR3 loop spans 16 amino acids. The CDR3 DNA is TGTGCCAGCAGTGCCCGACCCCTATGGGATTACAATGAGCAGTTCTTC. Translation gives CASSARPLWDYNEQFF.

This clone has only one observation. The V gene is TRBV27, the J gene TRBJ2-7; 8 bases fit TRBD2. The CDR3 has 14 residues. In germline, CDR1 is MNHEY, CDR2 SMNVEV (reference sequence). Losses at the gene ends were 5 bases for V and 5 bases for J; bases not matched to a gene: 8. The CDR3 spells CASSPPGLGDEQYF. As DNA, the CDR3 is TGTGCCAGCAGTCCGCCGGGACTAGGGGACGAGCAGTACTTC.

The chain joins TRBV2 to TRBJ1-2; the D is unclear. Deletions cut 7 bases from V and 4 bases from J, with 13 bases between. The CDR3 is 13 amino acids. The germline gives CDR1 SNHLY, CDR2 FYNNEI. The CDR3 sequence is CASTPSGLYGYTF. CDR3 DNA sequence: TGTGCCAGCACCCCTTCAGGCCTCTATGGCTACACCTTC. The full variable domain, rest sourced from reference TRBV2 and TRBJ1-2, is EPEVTQTPSHQVTQMGQEVILRCVPISNHLYFYWYRQILGQKVEFLVSFYNNEISEKSEIFDDQFSVERPDGSNFTLKIRSTKLEDSAMYFCASTPSGLYGYTFGSGTRLTVV.

Points on this clone: Distinct nucleotide sequences in the sample also encode this CDR3. The V and J genes are TRBV11-2 and TRBJ1-5; 8 bases match TRBD1. This CDR3 region has 15 residues. V trimming: 3 bases; J trimming: 7 bases; junction bases outside the gene matches: 8. Germline CDR1 and CDR2: SGHAT and FQNNGV. CDR3 residues: CASSFDRGRGQPQHF. As DNA, the CDR3 is TGTGCCAGCAGCTTTGACAGGGGAAGAGGGCAGCCCCAGCATTTT.

There are a few counts of this clone. The chain is built from TRBV19 and TRBJ1-2, with 7 bases lining up with TRBD1. The CDR3 extends over 13 amino acids. CDR1 is LNHDA and CDR2 is SQIVND in the germline V gene (reference sequence). After removal of 10 bases from V and 6 bases from J, the junction contained 11 bases not matched to a gene. CDR3 sequence: CATRKGASDGYTF. CDR3 DNA sequence: TGTGCCACCAGGAAGGGGGCTTCGGATGGCTACACCTTC.

The rearrangement uses TRBV5-6 and TRBJ1-2; the match to TRBD1 covers 9 bases. J gave up 8 bases and V 1 base, and 9 bases lay outside the gene matches. The V gene's germline CDR1 is SGHDT and CDR2 YYEEEE. The CDR3 extends over 15 amino acids. For the CDR3, the DNA is TGTGCCAGCAGCTTGTGGACAGGGGCCCCCCAAGGCTACACCTTC. As protein: CASSLWTGAPQGYTF.

The chain joins TRBV28 to TRBJ2-7, with D uncertain. V was clipped by 5 bases and J by 2 bases, with 16 bases between them. This CDR3 contains 15 residues. The germline CDR1 and CDR2 sequences are MDHEN and SYDVKM. The CDR3 bases are TGTGCCAGCAGTACCCGACGGGCCGTTACCTACGAGCAGTACTTC. Its protein product is CASSTRRAVTYEQYF.